The 4 T cell receptor beta chains reported below all come from one sample, sequenced in a study of T cells in localized non-small cell lung cancer. TCRdb's table, derived via immunoSEQ multiplex PCR, lists solely in-frame clones and lacks some. The profile shows about 20,000 clones, around 87% of them singletons. The sample here was PBMCs, taken before any cancer treatment. Source of these receptors: a man aged 40 to 70 with stage II squamous cell lung carcinoma.

This clone was picked up one time. DNA of the CDR3: TGTGCCAGCAGTATAGGGGGGTATGAGCAGTTCTTC. Translated: CASSIGGYEQFF. The chain joins TRBV7-2 to TRBJ2-1; D tentatively reads TRBD1 or TRBD2 (6 bases each). Germline V gene lookup returns CDR1 SGHTA and CDR2 FQGNSA. V lost 6 bases to trimming and J lost 8 bases, with 11 bases between them. The CDR3 covers 12 residues.

The chain has TRBV6-5 and TRBJ2-1; a possible D gene is TRBD2 (6 bases). The CDR3 is 13 residues long. V dropped 5 bases and J dropped 7 bases, with 12 bases sitting between them. Looked up from germline, CDR1 is MNHEY and CDR2 is SVGAGI. The chain's CDR3 is CASSLLGGNEQFF. DNA of the CDR3: TGTGCCAGCAGTCTCCTTGGGGGGAATGAGCAGTTCTTC.

The chain joins TRBV27 to TRBJ2-6, with D uncertain. V was cut by 0 bases and J by 0 bases, with 18 bases left in between. Germline CDR1 is MNHEY and CDR2 is SMNVEV (reference sequence). The CDR3 has 20 residues. The CDR3 region is CASSLSSPLVRLSGANVLTF. CDR3 in DNA: TGTGCCAGCAGTTTATCGTCCCCCTTAGTCCGGCTCTCTGGGGCCAACGTCCTGACTTTC.

As DNA, the CDR3 is TGTGCCAGCAGTAAACTGGGACAGGCCAACTATGGCTACACCTTC. This encodes CASSKLGQANYGYTF. The genes are TRBV6-5 and TRBJ1-2; 8 bases fit TRBD1. V shed 5 bases and J 2 bases; nucleotides not matched to a gene: 7. The CDR3 runs 15 residues. Germline V gene sequence: CDR1 MNHEY, CDR2 SVGAGI.